The rows below give T cell receptor beta chains drawn from one sample of a study of cytomegalovirus exposure and HLA in healthy donors. Produced via immunoSEQ multiplex PCR; TCRdb's table is partial and in-frame only. The data contain 73,000 or so clones, about 69% of them singletons. The sample taken for sequencing was PBMCs. All receptors come from a middle-aged woman in good health and CMV-seropositive. The CDR3 runs from the conserved cysteine through the conserved F or W. A D gene is named only where the DNA matches it firmly. Rows may omit the clone size; those that give it use once, few, many or a size class.

D gene,V gene,J gene,clone size,CDR3 DNA,CDR3 protein
TRBD2,TRBV28,TRBJ2-1,.,TGTGCCAGCAGTTTGATTCGCGGGAGCAAAACGGGGGAGCAGTTCTTC,CASSLIRGSKTGEQFF
.,TRBV6-1,TRBJ1-2,.,TGTGCCAGCAGTGAGGAGGGGATACCTAACTATGGCTACACCTTC,CASSEEGIPNYGYTF
TRBD1,TRBV27,TRBJ1-2,.,TGTGCCAGCAGTCCAGGGACAGGGGGCGCCTATGGCTACACCTTC,CASSPGTGGAYGYTF
.,TRBV2,TRBJ1-5,.,TGTGCCAGCAGTGACCACGGGTCCGGTCAGCCCCAGCATTTT,CASSDHGSGQPQHF
.,TRBV5-6,TRBJ2-7,.,TGTGCCAGCAGCTTGGACTTAACCGAGCAGTACTTC,CASSLDLTEQYF
TRBD1,TRBV5-1,TRBJ1-1,.,TGCGCCAGCAGCTTACAGGGGGGCCCTAACACTGAAGCTTTCTTT,CASSLQGGPNTEAFF
.,TRBV19,TRBJ2-1,.,TGTGCCAGTAGTATTGAACGGGGAGGAAATGAGCAGTTCTTC,CASSIERGGNEQFF
.,TRBV6-6,TRBJ1-4,.,TGTGCCAGCAGACAGACTCCAGGGGCGGCTAATGAAAAACTGTTTTTT,CASRQTPGAANEKLFF
.,TRBV6-6,TRBJ1-5,.,TGTGCCAGCAGTCCATCCACAGGGAGTGGCAAGCAGCCCCAGCATTTT,CASSPSTGSGKQPQHF
TRBD1,TRBV5-4,TRBJ1-3,.,TGTGCCAGCAGCACGGACAGGCGCGGAAACACCATATATTTT,CASSTDRRGNTIYF
TRBD2,TRBV7-8,TRBJ2-5,once,TGTGCCAGCAGCTTACGGAGCGGGACGAAGACCCAGTACTTC,CASSLRSGTKTQYF
.,TRBV4-3,TRBJ1-1,.,TGCGCCAGCAGCCAAGACGACAACAGGGTTAACACTGAAGCTTTCTTT,CASSQDDNRVNTEAFF
TRBD1,TRBV18,TRBJ2-2,.,TGTGCCAGCTCACCCCGACAGGGGGACACCGGGGAGCTGTTTTTT,CASSPRQGDTGELFF
.,TRBV6-5,TRBJ1-1,few,TGTGCCAGCACCTCTCGGTACGAAGCTTTCTTT,CASTSRYEAFF
.,TRBV2,TRBJ2-2,few,TGTGCCAGCAGTGAACGGACCGGGGAGCTGTTTTTT,CASSERTGELFF
.,TRBV29-1,TRBJ2-3,once,TGCAGCGTTCGGGTAAGGCATTTT,CSVRVRHF
.,TRBV7-9,TRBJ1-3,few,TGTGCCAGCAGCTTAGACAGGGAAGGAAACACCATATATTTT,CASSLDREGNTIYF
TRBD2,TRBV5-1,TRBJ2-2,.,TGCGCCAGCAGGCCGTCTAGCGGAGCCACCGGGGAGCTGTTTTTT,CASRPSSGATGELFF
.,TRBV27,TRBJ2-7,.,TGTGCCAGCAGTTTCGCCAGGACAAGAACCTACGAGCAGTACTTC,CASSFARTRTYEQYF
.,TRBV4-1,TRBJ2-7,.,TGCGCCAGCAGCTACACAAACAGGGTAACCTTCAACGAGCAGTACTTC,CASSYTNRVTFNEQYF